A single sample gave rise to the 5 T cell receptor beta chains below, sequenced in a study of T cells in Graves' hyperthyroidism and ophthalmopathy. TCR beta CDR3 region amplification was performed from RNA transcripts. Using the HTBI primer set, a first-round RT-PCR was run on the TCR CDR3. TCRdb used MiXCR to reprocess the multiplex PCR reads, holding one entry per CDR3 protein. The table records roughly 510,000 distinct CDR3 sequences, around 20% of them present only once. The specimen sequenced was blood. The receptors were gathered from a man aged 18 to 29 with Graves' hyperthyroidism.

This sequence joins TRBV6-1 and TRBJ2-2; 9 nucleotides match TRBD1. CDR1 is MNHNS and CDR2 is SASEGT in the germline V gene. The CDR3 loop spans 15 amino acids. Losses at the gene ends were 5 bases for V and 7 bases for J; bases not matched to a gene: 8. DNA for the CDR3: TGTGCCAGCAGTCCCGGGACAGGGAATAGCGGGGAGCTGTTTTTT. It encodes CASSPGTGNSGELFF.

The sample holds many counts of this clonotype. V and J are TRBV6-2 or TRBV6-3 and TRBJ2-7; the D gene could be TRBD1 or TRBD2 (6 bases each). Germline-derived CDR1 and CDR2 are MNHEY and SVGEGT. With 5 bases removed from V and 0 bases from J, the gap between germline ends came to 20 bases. The CDR3 length is 17 residues. CDR3 in amino acids: CASSRIAPGGHSYEQYF. In DNA form, the CDR3 reads TGTGCCAGCAGTAGAATCGCCCCCGGGGGCCACTCCTACGAGCAGTACTTC.

This clonotype was seen ten or more times. The V call is TRBV2, the J call TRBJ2-7; D is perhaps TRBD1 or TRBD2 (5 bases each). CDR3 length: 12 amino acids. CDR1 and CDR2 from the germline V gene are SNHLY and FYNNEI. The V gene lost 6 bases and the J gene lost 7 bases, with 13 bases spanning the gap. The CDR3 nucleotides are TGTGCCAGCAGAGGGGACCAACGGGAGCAGTACTTC. Translation gives CASRGDQREQYF. The full variable domain, in which reference TRBV2 and TRBJ2-7 provide the parts outside the CDR3, is EPEVTQTPSHQVTQMGQEVILRCVPISNHLYFYWYRQILGQKVEFLVSFYNNEISEKSEIFDDQFSVERPDGSNFTLKIRSTKLEDSAMYFCASRGDQREQYFGPGTRLTVT.

This clonotype was recorded many times. The chain links TRBV28 to TRBJ1-2; D may be TRBD1 (6 bases). The CDR3 runs to 17 residues. V lost 4 bases and J lost 4, with 22 bases in between. Germline loops: CDR1 MDHEN, CDR2 SYDVKM. The CDR3 spells CASSSAAIRDISYGYTF. The CDR3 coding sequence is TGTGCCAGCAGTTCAGCAGCTATCCGGGACATATCCTATGGCTACACCTTC.

CDR3 sequence (DNA): TGTGCCAGCTCACCAAGAGGCGGGGGGAGCTACAGCTCCTACGAGCAGTACTTC. Translation: CASSPRGGGSYSSYEQYF. V and J are TRBV18 and TRBJ2-7; 8 bases match TRBD2. Germline CDR1 is KGHSH and CDR2 is LQKENI. There are 18 residues in the CDR3. V was pared by 2 bases and J by 0 bases, with 12 bases of the junction left unmatched.